This T cell receptor beta chain was obtained from a study of shared clonotypes between healthy human individuals. The study, taken as a whole, reports: Compared with memory subsets, naive subsets generally had larger estimated richness.

Of note for this clone: The antigen is not known.

Clones were sequenced by immunoSEQ multiplex PCR, and TCRdb holds only the in-frame ones, with some missing. The sample records around 1.6 million clones, under 99% being singletons. This receptor was obtained from a man aged 30 to 45 in good health. Sequencing input: naive CD4+ T cells sorted from blood. Subset noted: CD45RA+ positively selected.

As DNA, the CDR3 is TGCGCCAGCAGCCGGTGGGTCGGGAAAGAGACCCAGTACTTC. It codes for CASSRWVGKETQYF. This sequence joins TRBV5-1 and TRBJ2-5; possible D gene TRBD2, 5 bases. Germline CDR1 SGHRS, CDR2 YFSETQ. CDR3 length: 14 residues. V was shortened by 4 bases and J by 3 bases, with 13 bases between the two germline ends.